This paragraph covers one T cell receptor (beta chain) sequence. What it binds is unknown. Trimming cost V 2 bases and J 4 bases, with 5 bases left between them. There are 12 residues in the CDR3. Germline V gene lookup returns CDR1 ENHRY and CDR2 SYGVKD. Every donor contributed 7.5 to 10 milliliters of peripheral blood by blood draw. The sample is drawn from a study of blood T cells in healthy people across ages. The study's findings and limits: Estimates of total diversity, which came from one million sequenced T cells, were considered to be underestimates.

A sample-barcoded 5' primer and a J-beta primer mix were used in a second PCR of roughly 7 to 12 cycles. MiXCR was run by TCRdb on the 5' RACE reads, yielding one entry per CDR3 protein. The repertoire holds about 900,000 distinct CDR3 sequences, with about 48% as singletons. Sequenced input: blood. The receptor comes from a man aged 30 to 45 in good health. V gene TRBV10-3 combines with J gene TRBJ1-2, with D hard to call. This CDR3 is CAISEGIYGYTF. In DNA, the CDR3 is TGTGCCATCAGTGAGGGGATCTATGGCTACACCTTC.